The TCR beta chain described here comes from a study of CD8+ T cells in alopecia areata. Study background: Oral tofacitinib (5 to 10 mg twice daily) was administered to treated patients. Study outcomes and limitations: Sequence data from scalp samples additionally include resident alphabeta T cells of normal skin. An increase in clonality over normal scalp was evident in lesional scalp, especially alopecia totalis/universalis.

The germline gives CDR1 ENHRY, CDR2 SYGVKD. This CDR3 region has 16 residues. V was pared by 2 bases and J by 0 bases, with 5 bases of the junction left unmatched. There are many counts of this clone. Its specificity is unknown. Sequencing templates came from extracted RNA that was reverse transcribed into cDNA. Libraries were prepared by immunoSEQ multiplex PCR; TCRdb keeps only in-frame clonotypes and omits some of them. Among 200,000 to 250,000 clones listed, about 53% were seen once. The chain is built from TRBV10-3 and TRBJ2-3, with 7 bases identical to TRBD1. The TCR originated in a human donor with alopecia areata. Sequencing used CD4+ T cells sorted from blood, obtained at week 0. The CDR3 region has the DNA TGTGCCATCAGTGAGGTTTCCAGGGGGAGCACAGATACGCAGTATTTT. As protein: CAISEVSRGSTDTQYF.